Listed below are T cell receptor beta chains from one sample, sequenced in a study of blood T cell repertoires in COVID-19. Produced via immunoSEQ multiplex PCR; TCRdb's table is partial and in-frame only. This table has about 120,000 clones, 75% to 85% appearing once. The specimen was peripheral blood. These receptors were collected from a man aged 65 to 79 with acute or convalescent COVID-19. CDR3s include the opening cysteine and the closing phenylalanine or tryptophan. D genes are given only for firm matches. The listing skips clone size in some rows; elsewhere it reads once, few, many or a size class.

D gene,V gene,J gene,clone size,CDR3 protein,CDR3 DNA
TRBD1,TRBV25-1,TRBJ1-4,.,CASTGTGREKLFF,TGTGCCAGCACCGGGACAGGGAGAGAAAAACTGTTTTTT
.,TRBV4-2,TRBJ1-2,few,CASSKDMTNYGYTF,TGTGCCAGCTCGAAGGACATGACTAACTATGGCTACACCTTC
.,TRBV30,TRBJ1-2,once,CAWSVSGYGKNGYTF,TGTGCCTGGAGTGTTTCGGGGTATGGGAAGAATGGCTACACCTTC
.,TRBV6-5,TRBJ2-3,.,CASTAGIPSREYF,TGTGCCAGCACCGCGGGGATCCCTTCGCGCGAGTATTTT
.,TRBV20-1,TRBJ1-1,.,CSASPQMNTEAFF,TGCAGTGCTAGTCCACAGATGAACACTGAAGCTTTCTTT
.,TRBV6-5,TRBJ2-7,.,CASSWGGNSYEQYF,TGTGCCAGCAGTTGGGGGGGCAACTCCTACGAGCAGTACTTC
.,TRBV10-3,TRBJ1-1,.,CAITPRVGGAEAFF,TGTGCCATCACCCCGAGGGTGGGAGGAGCTGAAGCTTTCTTT
TRBD2,TRBV15,TRBJ2-1,.,CATSRVGASGWNEQFF,TGTGCCACCAGCAGAGTTGGGGCTAGCGGGTGGAATGAGCAGTTCTTC
.,TRBV4-2,TRBJ1-1,once,CASSQAGIYVEAFF,TGTGCCAGCAGCCAAGCAGGGATCTATGTTGAAGCTTTCTTT
TRBD2,TRBV7-9,TRBJ2-5,.,CASSSRVSFSGGETQYF,TGTGCCAGCAGCTCCCGGGTCTCCTTTAGCGGGGGAGAGACCCAGTACTTC
.,TRBV7-2,TRBJ1-2,.,CASSLSPVGLESYGYTF,TGTGCCAGCAGCTTATCCCCCGTGGGTCTGGAGAGCTATGGCTACACCTTC
.,TRBV6-4,TRBJ2-3,.,CASSSGILDTQYF,TGTGCCAGCAGTTCCGGGATCCTGGATACGCAGTATTTT
TRBD1,TRBV25-1,TRBJ2-2,once,CASSADRGWTGELFF,TGTGCCAGCAGTGCCGACAGGGGTTGGACCGGGGAGCTGTTTTTT
.,TRBV5-1,TRBJ1-2,once,CASSMEGKVAGYTF,TGCGCCAGCAGCATGGAGGGGAAGGTAGCTGGCTACACCTTC
.,TRBV28,TRBJ1-3,once,CASTFDRRAGNTIYF,TGTGCCAGCACCTTCGACAGGCGAGCTGGAAACACCATATATTTT
.,TRBV15,TRBJ1-1,.,CATSRDWGGTEAFF,TGTGCCACCAGCAGAGACTGGGGGGGGACTGAAGCTTTCTTT
.,TRBV20-1,TRBJ1-1,.,CSAAVTEAFF,TGCAGTGCCGCAGTGACTGAAGCTTTCTTT
.,TRBV7-3,TRBJ2-7,.,CASSRDRSSSYEQYF,TGTGCCAGCAGCCGAGACAGGAGTAGCTCCTACGAGCAGTACTTC
.,TRBV11-3,TRBJ2-7,.,CASSQGQGSYEQYF,TGTGCCAGCAGCCAAGGTCAGGGCTCCTACGAGCAGTACTTC
TRBD2,TRBV5-4,TRBJ2-6,few,CASSPGLAGALRSGANVLTF,TGTGCCAGCAGCCCGGGACTAGCGGGAGCCCTCCGCTCTGGGGCCAACGTCCTGACTTTC
TRBD1,TRBV18,TRBJ2-2,.,CASSRPIHRGPGELFF,TGTGCCAGCTCACGACCCATCCACAGGGGGCCCGGGGAGCTGTTTTTT
.,TRBV19,TRBJ1-5,.,CASRAGEQPQHF,TGTGCCAGTAGGGCAGGGGAACAGCCCCAGCATTTT
TRBD2,TRBV5-4,TRBJ2-5,.,CASSLTGGETQYF,TGTGCCAGCAGCTTGACCGGGGGGGAGACCCAGTACTTC
TRBD1,TRBV10-3,TRBJ2-2,.,CAIGQGALSGELFF,TGTGCCATCGGACAGGGGGCTCTGTCCGGGGAGCTGTTTTTT
TRBD1,TRBV6-2/TRBV6-3,TRBJ1-1,.,CASSYGGDRNTEAFF,TGTGCCAGCAGTTACGGAGGGGACAGGAACACTGAAGCTTTCTTT
TRBD1,TRBV7-9,TRBJ2-7,.,CASGGTGGYKQYF,TGTGCCAGCGGGGGGACAGGGGGCTATAAGCAGTACTTC
.,TRBV30,TRBJ1-1,once,CAWSNRIEAFF,TGTGCCTGGAGTAACAGAATTGAAGCTTTCTTT
.,TRBV6-6,TRBJ1-2,.,CASSLRTDYGYTF,TGTGCCAGCAGTCTAAGGACTGACTATGGCTACACCTTC
.,TRBV3-1/TRBV3-2,TRBJ2-7,.,CASSPAGRLVEQYF,TGTGCCAGCAGCCCAGCAGGGAGGCTGGTCGAGCAGTACTTC
.,TRBV28,TRBJ1-3,once,CASSLLDSGNTIYF,TGTGCCAGCAGTTTATTAGACTCTGGAAACACCATATATTTT
TRBD1,TRBV4-1,TRBJ2-2,few,CASSWGTAVERATGELFF,TGCGCCAGCAGCTGGGGGACAGCAGTCGAGAGGGCCACCGGGGAGCTGTTTTTT
.,TRBV6-5,TRBJ1-4,once,CASSFSRGNEKLFF,TGTGCCAGCAGTTTCTCCAGGGGTAATGAAAAACTGTTTTTT
.,TRBV9,TRBJ2-2,.,CASRPEFAGELFF,TGTGCCAGCAGGCCCGAGTTTGCCGGGGAGCTGTTTTTT
.,TRBV5-4,TRBJ1-5,.,CASSLDQGSNQPQHF,TGTGCCAGCAGCTTGGATCAGGGGAGCAATCAGCCCCAGCATTTT
.,TRBV5-1,TRBJ2-3,.,CASSLASDRTDTQYF,TGCGCCAGCAGCTTGGCCTCTGACAGAACAGATACGCAGTATTTT
.,TRBV9,TRBJ2-1,.,CASSATLSGKQFF,TGTGCCAGCAGCGCTACCCTCTCGGGAAAGCAGTTCTTC
TRBD2,TRBV5-1,TRBJ2-1,.,CASSLGTSGRANEQFF,TGCGCCAGCAGCTTGGGGACTAGCGGGAGGGCGAATGAGCAGTTCTTC